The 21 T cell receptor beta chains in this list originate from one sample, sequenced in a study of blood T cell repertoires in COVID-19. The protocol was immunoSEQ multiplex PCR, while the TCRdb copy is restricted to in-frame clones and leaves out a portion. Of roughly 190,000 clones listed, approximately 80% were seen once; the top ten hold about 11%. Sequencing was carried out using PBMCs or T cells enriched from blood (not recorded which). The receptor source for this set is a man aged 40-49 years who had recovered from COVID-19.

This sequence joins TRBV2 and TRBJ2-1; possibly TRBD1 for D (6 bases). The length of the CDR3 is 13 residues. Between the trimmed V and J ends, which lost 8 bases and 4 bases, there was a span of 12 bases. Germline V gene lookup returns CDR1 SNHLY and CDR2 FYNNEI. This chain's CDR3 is CASEGVVYNEQFF. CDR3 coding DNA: TGTGCCAGCGAGGGGGTGGTATACAATGAGCAGTTCTTC.

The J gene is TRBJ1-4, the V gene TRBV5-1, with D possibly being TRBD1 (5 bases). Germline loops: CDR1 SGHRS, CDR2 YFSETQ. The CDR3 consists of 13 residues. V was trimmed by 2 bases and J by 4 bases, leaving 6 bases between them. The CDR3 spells CASSLGDNEKLFF. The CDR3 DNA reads TGCGCCAGCAGCTTAGGGGATAATGAAAAACTGTTTTTT.

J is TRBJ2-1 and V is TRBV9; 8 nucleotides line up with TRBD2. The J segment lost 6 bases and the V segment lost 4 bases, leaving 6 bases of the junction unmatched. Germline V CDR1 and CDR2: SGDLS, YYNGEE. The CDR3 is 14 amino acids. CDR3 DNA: TGTGCCAGCAGCCGATCGGGACTAGTCAATGAGCAGTTCTTC. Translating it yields CASSRSGLVNEQFF.

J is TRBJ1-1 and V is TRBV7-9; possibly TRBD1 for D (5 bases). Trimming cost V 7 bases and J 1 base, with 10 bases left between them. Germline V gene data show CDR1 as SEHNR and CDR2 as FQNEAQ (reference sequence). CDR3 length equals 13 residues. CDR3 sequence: CASTLQGNTEAFF. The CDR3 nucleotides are TGTGCCAGCACCCTTCAGGGGAACACTGAAGCTTTCTTT. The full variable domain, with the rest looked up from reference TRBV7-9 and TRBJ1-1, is DTGVSQNPRHKITKRGQNVTFRCDPISEHNRLYWYRQTLGQGPEFLTYFQNEAQLEKSRLLSDRFSAERPKGSFSTLEIQRTEQGDSAMYLCASTLQGNTEAFFGQGTRLTVV.

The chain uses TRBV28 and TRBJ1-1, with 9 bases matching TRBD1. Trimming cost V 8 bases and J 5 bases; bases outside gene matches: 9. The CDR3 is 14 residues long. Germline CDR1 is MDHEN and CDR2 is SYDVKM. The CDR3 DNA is TGTGCCAGCTGCTGTGACAGGGGGTTTACTGAAGCTTTCTTT. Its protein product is CASCCDRGFTEAFF.

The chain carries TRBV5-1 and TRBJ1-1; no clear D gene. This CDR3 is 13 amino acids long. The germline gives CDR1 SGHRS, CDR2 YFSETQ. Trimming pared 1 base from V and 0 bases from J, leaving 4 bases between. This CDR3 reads CASSLQMNTEAFF. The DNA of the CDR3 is TGCGCCAGCAGCTTGCAGATGAACACTGAAGCTTTCTTT.

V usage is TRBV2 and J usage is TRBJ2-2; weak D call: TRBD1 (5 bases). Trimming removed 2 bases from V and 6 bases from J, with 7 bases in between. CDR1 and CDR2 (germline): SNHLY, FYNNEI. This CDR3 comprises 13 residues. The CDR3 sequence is CASSELGAGELFF. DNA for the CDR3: TGTGCCAGCAGTGAACTAGGGGCCGGGGAGCTGTTTTTT. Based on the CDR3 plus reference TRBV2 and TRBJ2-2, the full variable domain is EPEVTQTPSHQVTQMGQEVILRCVPISNHLYFYWYRQILGQKVEFLVSFYNNEISEKSEIFDDQFSVERPDGSNFTLKIRSTKLEDSAMYFCASSELGAGELFFGEGSRLTVL.

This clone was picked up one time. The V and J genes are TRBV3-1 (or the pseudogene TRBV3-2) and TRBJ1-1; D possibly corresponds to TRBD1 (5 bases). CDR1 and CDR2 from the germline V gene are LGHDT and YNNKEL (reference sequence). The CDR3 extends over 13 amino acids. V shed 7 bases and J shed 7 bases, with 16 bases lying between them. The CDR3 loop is CASNFYDDSEAFF. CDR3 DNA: TGTGCCAGCAACTTCTATGATGACAGTGAAGCTTTCTTT.

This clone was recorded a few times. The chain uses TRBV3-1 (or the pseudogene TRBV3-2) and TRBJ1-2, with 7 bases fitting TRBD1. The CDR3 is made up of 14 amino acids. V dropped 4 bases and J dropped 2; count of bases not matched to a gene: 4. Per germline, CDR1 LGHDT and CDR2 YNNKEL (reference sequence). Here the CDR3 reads CASSPRDSNYGYTF. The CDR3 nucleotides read TGTGCCAGCAGCCCCAGGGACAGCAACTATGGCTACACCTTC.

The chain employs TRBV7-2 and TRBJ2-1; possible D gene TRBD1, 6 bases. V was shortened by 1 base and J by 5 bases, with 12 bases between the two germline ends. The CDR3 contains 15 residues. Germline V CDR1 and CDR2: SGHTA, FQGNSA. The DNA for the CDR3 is TGTGCCAGCAGCTTAGATCCCCAGGGGAACAATGAGCAGTTCTTC. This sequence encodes CASSLDPQGNNEQFF.

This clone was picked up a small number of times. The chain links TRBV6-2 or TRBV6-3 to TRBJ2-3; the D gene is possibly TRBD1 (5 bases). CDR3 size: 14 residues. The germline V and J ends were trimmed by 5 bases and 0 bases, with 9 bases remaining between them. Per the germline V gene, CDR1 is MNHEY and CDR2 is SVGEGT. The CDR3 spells CASSRGISTDTQYF. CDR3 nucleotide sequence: TGTGCCAGCAGTAGGGGAATTAGCACAGATACGCAGTATTTT.

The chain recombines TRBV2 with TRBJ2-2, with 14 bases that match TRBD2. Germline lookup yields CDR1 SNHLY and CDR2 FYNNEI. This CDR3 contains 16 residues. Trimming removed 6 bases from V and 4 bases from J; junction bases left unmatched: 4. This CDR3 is CASSPTSGRGTGELFF. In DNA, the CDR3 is TGTGCCAGCAGCCCGACTAGCGGGAGGGGCACCGGGGAGCTGTTTTTT.

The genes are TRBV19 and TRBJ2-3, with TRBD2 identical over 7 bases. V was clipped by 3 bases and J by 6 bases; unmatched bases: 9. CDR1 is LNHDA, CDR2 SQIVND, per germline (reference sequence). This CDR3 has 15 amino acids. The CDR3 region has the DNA TGTGCCAGTAGTATTAGGGGAGGGGCATCTGATACGCAGTATTTT. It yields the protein CASSIRGGASDTQYF. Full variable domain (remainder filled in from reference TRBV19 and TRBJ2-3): DGGITQSPKYLFRKEGQNVTLSCEQNLNHDAMYWYRQDPGQGLRLIYYSQIVNDFQKGDIAEGYSVSREKKESFPLTVTSAQKNPTAFYLCASSIRGGASDTQYFGPGTRLTVL.

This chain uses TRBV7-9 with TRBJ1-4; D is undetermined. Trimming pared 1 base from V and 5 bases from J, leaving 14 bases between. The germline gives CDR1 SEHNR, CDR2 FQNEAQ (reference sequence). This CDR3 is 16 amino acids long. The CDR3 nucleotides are TGTGCCAGCAGCTTAGGGGCAGGCGGGAAAAATGAAAAACTGTTTTTT. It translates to CASSLGAGGKNEKLFF.

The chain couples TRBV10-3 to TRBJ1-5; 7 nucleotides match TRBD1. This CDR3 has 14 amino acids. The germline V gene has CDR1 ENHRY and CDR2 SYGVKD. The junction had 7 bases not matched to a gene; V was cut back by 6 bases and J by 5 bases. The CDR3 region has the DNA TGTGCCATCAGCCCACAGGGGAATGATCAGCCCCAGCATTTT. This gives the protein CAISPQGNDQPQHF.

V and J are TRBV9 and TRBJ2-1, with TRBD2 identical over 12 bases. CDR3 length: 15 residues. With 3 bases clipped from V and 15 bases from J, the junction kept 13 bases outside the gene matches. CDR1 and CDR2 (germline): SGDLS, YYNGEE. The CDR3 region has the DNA TGTGCCAGCAGCGCCGGACCTAGCGGGAGGGCCGGAGGGTTCTTC. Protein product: CASSAGPSGRAGGFF.

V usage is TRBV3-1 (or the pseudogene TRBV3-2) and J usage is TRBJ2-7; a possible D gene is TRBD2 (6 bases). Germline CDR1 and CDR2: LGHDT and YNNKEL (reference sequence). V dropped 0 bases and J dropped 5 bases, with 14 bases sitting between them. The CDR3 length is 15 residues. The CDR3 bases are TGTGCCAGCAGCCAAGATTGGGGGGAGCTCGACGAGCAGTACTTC. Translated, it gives CASSQDWGELDEQYF.

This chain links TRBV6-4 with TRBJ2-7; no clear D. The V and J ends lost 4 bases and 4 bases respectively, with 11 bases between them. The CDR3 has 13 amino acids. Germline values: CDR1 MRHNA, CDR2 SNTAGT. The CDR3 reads CASSARHSYEQYV. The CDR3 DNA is TGTGCCAGCAGTGCCAGGCACTCGTACGAGCAGTACGTC.

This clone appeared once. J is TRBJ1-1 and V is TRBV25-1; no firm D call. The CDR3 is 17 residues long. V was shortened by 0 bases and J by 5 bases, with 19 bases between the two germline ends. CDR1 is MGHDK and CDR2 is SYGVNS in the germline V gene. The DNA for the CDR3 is TGTGCCAGCAGTGAATACCCGGGAGGAGGAAGAGGAACTGAAGCTTTCTTT. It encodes CASSEYPGGGRGTEAFF.

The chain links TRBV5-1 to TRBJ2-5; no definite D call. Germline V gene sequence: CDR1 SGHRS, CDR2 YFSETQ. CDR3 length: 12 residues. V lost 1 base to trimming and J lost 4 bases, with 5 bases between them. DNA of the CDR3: TGCGCCAGCAGCTTGCCGGGAGAGACCCAGTACTTC. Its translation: CASSLPGETQYF. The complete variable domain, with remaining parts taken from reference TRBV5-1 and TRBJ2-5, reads KAGVTQTPRYLIKTRGQQVTLSCSPISGHRSVSWYQQTPGQGLQFLFEYFSETQRNKGNFPGRFSGRQFSNSRSEMNVSTLELGDSALYLCASSLPGETQYFGPGTRLLVL.

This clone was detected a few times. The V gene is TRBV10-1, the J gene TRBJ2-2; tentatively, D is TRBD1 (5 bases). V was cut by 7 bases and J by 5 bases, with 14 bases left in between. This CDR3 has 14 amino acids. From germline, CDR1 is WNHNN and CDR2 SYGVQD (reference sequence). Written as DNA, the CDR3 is TGCGCCAGCAATGGCAGGGTCGCAACCGGGGAGCTGTTTTTT. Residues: CASNGRVATGELFF.